The present T cell receptor beta chain was sequenced within a study of regulatory T cells in long-lasting Graves disease. Arm-PCR of CDR3 regions with iRepertoire HTBI primers generated TCR beta libraries. MiXCR was run by TCRdb on the multiplex PCR reads, yielding one entry per CDR3 protein. Of about 470,000 distinct CDR3 sequences listed, roughly 21% are singletons. Specified time point: persistent/refractory GD, antithyroid drugs over 5 years with positive TRAb. PBMC-extracted RNA yielded the TCR library. In its sample, this clonotype was seen a few times. Germline V CDR1 and CDR2: DFQATT, SNEGSKA (reference sequence). The CDR3 length is 14 residues. The trim removed 0 bases at V and 4 bases at J, leaving 3 bases unmatched.

The TCR was taken from a female donor with Graves disease. The chain uses TRBV20-1 and TRBJ2-3; TRBD2 matches 8 bases. Sequenced here: peripheral blood mononuclear cells (PBMCs), sampled when the disease was refractory, from a patient treated with antithyroid drugs. The CDR3 DNA reads TGCAGTGCTAGAGATGCGGGAGGAGCAGATACGCAGTATTTT. It codes for CSARDAGGADTQYF.